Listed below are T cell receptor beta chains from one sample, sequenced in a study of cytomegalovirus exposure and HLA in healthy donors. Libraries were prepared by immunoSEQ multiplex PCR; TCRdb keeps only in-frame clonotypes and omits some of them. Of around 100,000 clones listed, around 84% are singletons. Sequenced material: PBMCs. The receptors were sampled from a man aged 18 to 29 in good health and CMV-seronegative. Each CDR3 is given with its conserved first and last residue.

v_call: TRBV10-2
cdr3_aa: CASTWTSGSYEQYF

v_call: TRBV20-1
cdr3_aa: CSVWGRYGYTF

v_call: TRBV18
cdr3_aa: CASSERTGTQHF

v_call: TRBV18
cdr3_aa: CASSPLQENTEAFF

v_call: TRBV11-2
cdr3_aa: CASRPLRGGTGNTIYF

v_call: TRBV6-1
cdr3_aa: CASSPLFEQYF

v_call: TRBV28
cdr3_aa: CASSGGLNTEAFF

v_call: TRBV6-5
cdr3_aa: CASSYSRGGLRYEQYF

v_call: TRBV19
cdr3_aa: CASTLTGGGSGANVLTF

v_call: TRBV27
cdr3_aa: CASSTRTGERYEQYF

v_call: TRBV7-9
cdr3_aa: CASSLGRGLHNEQFF

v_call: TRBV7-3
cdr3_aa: CASSLTSSGSYNEQFF

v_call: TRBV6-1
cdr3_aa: CASSEANSGSLDTQYF

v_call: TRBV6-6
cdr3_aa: CASALGQISYEQYF

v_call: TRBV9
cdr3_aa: CASSVEVGPRTEAFF

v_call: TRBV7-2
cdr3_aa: CASSLGQTEGNTIYF

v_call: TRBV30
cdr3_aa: CASFRTNTGELFF

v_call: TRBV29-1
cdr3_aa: CSVPGSTEAFF

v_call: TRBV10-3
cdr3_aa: CAISGSRGGMREKLFF

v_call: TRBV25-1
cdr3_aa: CASSVTGANTGELFF

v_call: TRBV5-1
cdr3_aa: CASSRGANEQFF

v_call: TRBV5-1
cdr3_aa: CASSLVGPNTEAFF

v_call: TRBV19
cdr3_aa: CASSEEASRNQPQHF

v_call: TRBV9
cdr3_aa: CASSSRGGVSGNTIYF

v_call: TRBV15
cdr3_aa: CATSRARLLADTEAFF

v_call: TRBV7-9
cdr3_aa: CASSLVQGSGANVLTF

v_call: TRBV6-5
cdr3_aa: CASSYGKGQVYEQYF

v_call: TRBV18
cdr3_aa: CASSRGHYEQYF

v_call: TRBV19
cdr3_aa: CASSLPTGAGYGYTF

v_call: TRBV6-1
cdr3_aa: CASRTPDWNEDEQFF

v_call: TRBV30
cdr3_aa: CAWAGDRRTDTQYF

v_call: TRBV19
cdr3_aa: CASTWTSGSPGELFF

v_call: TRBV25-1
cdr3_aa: CASRPTETYEQYF

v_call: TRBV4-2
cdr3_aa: CASSQEGRRLNTEAFF

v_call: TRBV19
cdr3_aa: CASRELNTEAFF

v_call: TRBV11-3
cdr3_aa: CASSLTGSGANVLTF

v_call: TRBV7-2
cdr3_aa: CASSLGGQGLREQYF

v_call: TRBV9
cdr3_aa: CASSVGGGDYGYTF

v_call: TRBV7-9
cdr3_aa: CASSSRDRVHEQYF

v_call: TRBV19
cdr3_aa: CASSMPRGTDTQYF

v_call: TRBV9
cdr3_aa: CASSVGGTNFWTSGNVYNEQFF

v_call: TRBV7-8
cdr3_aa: CASSLFGEGDEQFF

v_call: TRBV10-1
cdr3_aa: CASSDNSYEQFF

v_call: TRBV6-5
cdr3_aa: CASSRKAQGNQPQHF

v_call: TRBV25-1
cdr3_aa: CASSATGGNTEAFF

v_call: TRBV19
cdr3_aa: CASSIAFNEQFF

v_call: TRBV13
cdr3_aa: CASSERTGAYEQYF

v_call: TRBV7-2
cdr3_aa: CASSLADRGEQPQHF

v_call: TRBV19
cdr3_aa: CASTWQKNTEAFF

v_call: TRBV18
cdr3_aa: CASSPGGGRVAFF